This T cell receptor (beta chain) comes out of a study of T cells in localized non-small cell lung cancer. Study-wide results and caveats: Longer overall survival associated with higher blood T cell density; shorter survival with higher adjacent-lung clonality. The tumor had only one region sequenced, so heterogeneity remains possible. The highest T cell clonality was in uninvolved adjacent lung, above tumor. Turning up in adjacent lung were a median around 50 of the top 100 tumor clones.

Clones were read by immunoSEQ multiplex PCR, and TCRdb kept only the in-frame ones, dropping some. The top ten clones hold about 4% of a sample with 25,000 or so clones, 75% to 90% of them seen once. Note on this clone: Its antigen is as yet unknown.

The CDR3 is made up of 16 amino acids. The germline CDR1 and CDR2 sequences are MNHEY and SMNVEV (reference sequence). V was pared by 2 bases and J by 3 bases, with 3 bases of the junction left unmatched. The sequence was collected from a woman aged 35 to 69 with stage I lung adenocarcinoma. V usage is TRBV27 and J usage is TRBJ2-7; 14 bases are shared with TRBD2. This sample comprised peripheral blood, obtained before any cancer treatment. CDR3 protein: CASSLIGTSGGYEQYF. The CDR3 DNA follows: TGTGCCAGCAGTTTAATTGGGACTAGCGGGGGCTACGAGCAGTACTTC.